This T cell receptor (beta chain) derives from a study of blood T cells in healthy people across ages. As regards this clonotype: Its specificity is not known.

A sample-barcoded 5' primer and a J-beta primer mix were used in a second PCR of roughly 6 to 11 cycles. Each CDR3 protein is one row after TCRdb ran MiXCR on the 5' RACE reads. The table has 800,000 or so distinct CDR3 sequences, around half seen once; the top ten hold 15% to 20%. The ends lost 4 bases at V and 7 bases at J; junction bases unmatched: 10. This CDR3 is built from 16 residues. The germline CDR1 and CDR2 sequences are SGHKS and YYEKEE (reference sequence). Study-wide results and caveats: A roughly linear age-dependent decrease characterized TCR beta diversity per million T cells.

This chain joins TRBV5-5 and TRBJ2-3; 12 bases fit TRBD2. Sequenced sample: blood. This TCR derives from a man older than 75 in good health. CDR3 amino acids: CASSPGLAGSVNTQYF. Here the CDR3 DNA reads TGTGCCAGCAGCCCGGGACTAGCGGGTTCAGTGAATACGCAGTATTTT.